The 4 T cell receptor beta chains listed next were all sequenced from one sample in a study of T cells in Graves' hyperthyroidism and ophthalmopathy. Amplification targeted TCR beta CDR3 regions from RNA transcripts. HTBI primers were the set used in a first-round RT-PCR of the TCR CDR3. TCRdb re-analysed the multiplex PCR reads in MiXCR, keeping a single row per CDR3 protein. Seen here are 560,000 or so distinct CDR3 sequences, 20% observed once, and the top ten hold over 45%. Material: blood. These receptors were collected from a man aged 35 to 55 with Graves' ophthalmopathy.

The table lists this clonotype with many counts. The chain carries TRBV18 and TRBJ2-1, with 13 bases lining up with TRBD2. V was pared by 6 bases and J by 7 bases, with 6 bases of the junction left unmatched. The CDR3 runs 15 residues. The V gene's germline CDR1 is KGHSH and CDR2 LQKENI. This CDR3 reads CASSIGTSGKNEQFF. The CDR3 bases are TGTGCCAGCTCTATCGGGACTAGCGGGAAGAATGAGCAGTTCTTC.

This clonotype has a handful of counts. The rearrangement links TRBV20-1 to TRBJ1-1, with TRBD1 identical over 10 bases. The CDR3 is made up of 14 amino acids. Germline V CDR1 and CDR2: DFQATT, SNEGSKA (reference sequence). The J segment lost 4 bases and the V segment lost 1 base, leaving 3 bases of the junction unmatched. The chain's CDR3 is CSARGTGGSTEAFF. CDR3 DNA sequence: TGCAGTGCTAGAGGGACAGGGGGGAGCACTGAAGCTTTCTTT.

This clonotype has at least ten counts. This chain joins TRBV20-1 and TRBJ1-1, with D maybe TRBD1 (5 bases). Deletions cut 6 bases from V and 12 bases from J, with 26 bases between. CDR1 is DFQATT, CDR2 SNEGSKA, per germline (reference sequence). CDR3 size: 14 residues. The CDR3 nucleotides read TGCAGTGCCAACAGGCCCCCAGAGGGTATCTCGTCTTTCTTT. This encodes CSANRPPEGISSFF.

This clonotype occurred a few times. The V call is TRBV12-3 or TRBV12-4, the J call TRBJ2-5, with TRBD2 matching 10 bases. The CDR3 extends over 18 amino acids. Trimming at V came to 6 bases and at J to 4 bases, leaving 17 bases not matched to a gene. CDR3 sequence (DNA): TGTGCCAGCAGCAGACGACTAGCGGGTGCGCCGGGGGGAGAGACCCAGTACTTC. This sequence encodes CASSRRLAGAPGGETQYF.